The 10 T cell receptor beta chains in this list originate from one sample, sequenced in a study of blood T cell repertoires in COVID-19 (dated by TCRdb to about 2020). The library came from the immunoSEQ multiplex PCR assay. Drawn from immuneACCESS, this table holds only the in-frame rearrangements with V and J called that TCRdb kept. Clones are partly lost; checked studies trace under half to an unresolved V gene and leave the rest unexplained. Recorded for this sample are tens of thousands of clones; about 88% of them occurred a single time. Clones ranked in the top ten supply around 1.2% of the sample. Sequencing used peripheral blood. These receptors were taken from a man aged 60-69 years with acute or convalescent COVID-19.

The chain carries TRBV18 and TRBJ2-3; 8 bases fit TRBD2. Trimming removed 3 bases from V and 3 bases from J; junction bases left unmatched: 5. CDR3 length equals 15 residues. CDR1 and CDR2 (germline): KGHSH, LQKENI. In DNA form, the CDR3 reads TGTGCCAGCTCACCTTCTAGCGGGTTGACAGATACGCAGTATTTT. Amino acids: CASSPSSGLTDTQYF.

The V and J genes are TRBV11-2 and TRBJ2-1; D is perhaps TRBD2 (7 bases). The V gene's germline CDR1 is SGHAT and CDR2 FQNNGV. The CDR3 contains 15 residues. V shed 7 bases and J shed 2 bases, with 15 bases lying between them. CDR3: CASTRGGGPYNEQFF. CDR3 sequence (DNA): TGTGCCAGCACCCGAGGGGGGGGACCCTACAATGAGCAGTTCTTC.

This chain uses TRBV24-1 with TRBJ2-7; the D gene is possibly TRBD1 (5 bases). Trimming shortened V by 3 bases and J by 9 bases, and 14 bases separated the two germline ends. This CDR3 has 13 residues. The V gene's germline CDR1 is KGHDR and CDR2 SFDVKD. Here the CDR3 reads CATSDGASWRQYF. The CDR3 DNA reads TGTGCCACCAGTGATGGGGCTTCCTGGCGGCAGTACTTC.

This clone was counted a single time. J is TRBJ1-1 and V is TRBV12-5, with a possible D match to TRBD1 (6 bases). There are 16 residues in the CDR3. Per germline, CDR1 LGHNT and CDR2 FRNRAP. Trimming removed 1 base at V and 2 bases at J, with 14 bases between. The CDR3 protein is CASGLDPDRVNTEAFF. As DNA, the CDR3 is TGTGCTAGTGGTTTGGACCCGGACAGAGTAAACACTGAAGCTTTCTTT.

V gene TRBV5-6 combines with J gene TRBJ1-2; weak D call: TRBD1 (5 bases). The germline V and J ends were trimmed by 2 bases and 4 bases, with 12 bases remaining between them. This CDR3 spans 14 amino acids. Germline lookup yields CDR1 SGHDT and CDR2 YYEEEE. Here the CDR3 DNA reads TGTGCCAGCAGCTTCTTTAGGGGCGGCTATGGCTACACCTTC. It is translated as CASSFFRGGYGYTF. Looking up the rest from reference TRBV5-6 and TRBJ1-2 gives the full variable domain: DAGVTQSPTHLIKTRGQQVTLRCSPKSGHDTVSWYQQALGQGPQFIFQYYEEEERQRGNFPDRFSGHQFPNYSSELNVNALLLGDSALYLCASSFFRGGYGYTFGSGTRLTVV.

In its sample, this clone was seen a few times. The J gene is TRBJ2-7, the V gene TRBV5-5, with a possible D match to TRBD1 (5 bases). Germline V lookup: CDR1 SGHKS, CDR2 YYEKEE (reference sequence). The V gene lost 1 base and the J gene lost 5 bases, with 19 bases spanning the gap. The CDR3 runs to 16 residues. For the CDR3, the DNA is TGTGCCAGCAGCTTGAATTTCGTGCCGCCAGGGAACGAGCAGTACTTC. Protein product: CASSLNFVPPGNEQYF.

The DNA for the CDR3 is TGTGCCAGCAGTCGTAACCCCGGACATGTCTACGAGCAGTACTTC. Translating gives CASSRNPGHVYEQYF. The chain employs TRBV28 and TRBJ2-7, with D possibly matching TRBD1 (5 bases). Germline-derived CDR1 and CDR2 are MDHEN and SYDVKM. This CDR3 is built from 15 residues. Trimming removed 5 bases from V and 3 bases from J, with 17 bases in between.

The chain links TRBV12-5 to TRBJ1-6; TRBD1 matches 8 bases. V trimming: 6 bases; J trimming: 5 bases; junction bases outside the gene matches: 9. The CDR3 loop spans 16 amino acids. Germline V gene data show CDR1 as LGHNT and CDR2 as FRNRAP. Here the CDR3 DNA reads TGTGCTAGTGGCTCTCCGCCGGGACAGGATAATTCACCCCTCCACTTT. Translation gives CASGSPPGQDNSPLHF.

The chain joins TRBV2 to TRBJ1-3; D is perhaps TRBD1 (6 bases). The CDR3 has 14 residues. Trimming removed 7 bases at V and 1 base at J, with 11 bases between. Germline CDR1 is SNHLY and CDR2 is FYNNEI. CDR3 region: CASKIQGSGNTIYF. CDR3 nucleotides: TGTGCCAGCAAGATACAGGGATCTGGAAACACCATATATTTT.

The chain employs TRBV28 and TRBJ1-1; TRBD1 matches 7 bases. Germline V lookup: CDR1 MDHEN, CDR2 SYDVKM. Trimming cost V 5 bases and J 10 bases; bases outside gene matches: 13. The CDR3 has 14 amino acids. CDR3 amino acids: CASSRDSDSAGAFF. For the CDR3, the DNA is TGTGCCAGCAGTCGGGACAGCGACTCCGCTGGAGCTTTCTTT.